This T cell receptor beta chain stems from a study of CD8 T cells in ankylosing spondylitis. Notes on this clonotype: Antigen: not known.

TCRdb itself ran the 5' RACE reads through MiXCR, one entry per CDR3 protein. The sample consists of over 130,000 distinct CDR3 sequences, approximately 48% of them appearing once. Study-level points and caveats: Ankylosing spondylitis blood appeared to be characterized by a TCR beta motif of 8 or 9 highly homologous variants. Disease-linked clones proved CD8+ and comparatively uncommon in peripheral blood. Reported data indicate significant enrichment of disease-linked clones within matched ankylosing spondylitis synovial fluid.

Per the germline V gene, CDR1 is MDHEN and CDR2 is SYDVKM. V shed 1 base and J 6 bases; nucleotides not matched to a gene: 13. The CDR3 is 19 amino acids. The chain has TRBV28 and TRBJ1-5; 12 bases match TRBD1. Sequenced input: synovial fluid, either unsorted or a sorted T cell fraction (not recorded which). The clonotype was recovered from a male donor with ankylosing spondylitis. The CDR3 spells CASSLFAPAGQGAGQPQHF. CDR3 coding DNA: TGTGCCAGCAGTTTATTCGCTCCTGCGGGACAGGGGGCGGGTCAGCCCCAGCATTTT. Based on the CDR3 plus reference TRBV28 and TRBJ1-5, the full variable domain is DVKVTQSSRYLVKRTGEKVFLECVQDMDHENMFWYRQDPGLGLRLIYFSYDVKMKEKGDIPEGYSVSREKKERFSLILESASTNQTSMYLCASSLFAPAGQGAGQPQHFGDGTRLSIL.